One and the same sample provided the 27 T cell receptor beta chains below, sequenced in a study of cytomegalovirus exposure and HLA in healthy donors. The PCR used 60 Vbeta and 13 Jbeta primers. Profiling relied on immunoSEQ multiplex PCR, and the TCRdb table lists in-frame clones only, not all of them. The sample has some 130,000 clones; around 76% are singletons. Sample: PBMCs. All receptors come from a male donor in good health and CMV-seronegative.

V and J are TRBV5-8 and TRBJ1-1; tentative D call: TRBD1 (5 bases). CDR3 length: 15 amino acids. The V and J ends lost 6 bases and 3 bases respectively, with 18 bases between them. Germline V gene lookup returns CDR1 SGHTS and CDR2 YDEGEE. CDR3 nucleotide sequence: TGTGCCAGCACAAGGGGAAGAATTCGGGACACTGAAGCTTTCTTT. Protein: CASTRGRIRDTEAFF.

The chain is built from TRBV5-1 and TRBJ2-3; 11 bases map to TRBD2. There are 14 residues in the CDR3. V lost 5 bases to trimming and J lost 5 bases; unmatched junction nucleotides: 4. Germline CDR1 reads SGHRS; CDR2 reads YFSETQ. The CDR3 nucleotides are TGCGCCAGCAGTACTAGCGGGGGTCTAGATACGCAGTATTTT. This translates into CASSTSGGLDTQYF.

This clone occurred a few times. The chain uses TRBV27 and TRBJ2-1, with a weak D call TRBD2 (6 bases). The V gene lost 3 bases and the J gene lost 0 bases, with 6 bases spanning the gap. Germline CDR1 and CDR2: MNHEY and SMNVEV (reference sequence). The CDR3 sequence is 14 residues long. In nucleotides, the CDR3 is TGTGCCAGCAGTTTCGGGAGCTCCTACAATGAGCAGTTCTTC. As protein: CASSFGSSYNEQFF.

This chain links TRBV29-1 with TRBJ1-5; 8 bases are shared with TRBD1. The V segment lost 6 bases and the J segment 11 bases; nucleotides outside the gene matches: 12. The germline V gene encodes CDR1 SQVTM and CDR2 ANQGSEA. There are 13 residues in the CDR3. The CDR3 region is CSVLDRGGGAQHF. The DNA of the CDR3 is TGCAGCGTCCTTGACAGGGGAGGGGGAGCCCAGCATTTT.

The chain links TRBV5-1 to TRBJ2-6; maybe TRBD1 (6 bases). The CDR3 runs 18 residues. Germline V CDR1 and CDR2: SGHRS, YFSETQ. Trimming left V 0 bases short and J 0 bases short, with 13 bases between. The CDR3 DNA follows: TGCGCCAGCAGCTTGGTTGTCAGGGGCTCCTCTGGGGCCAACGTCCTGACTTTC. Protein: CASSLVVRGSSGANVLTF.

The CDR3 DNA reads as TGTGCCAGCAGCCATCCTGGACTAGCGGGGTCAGATACGCAGTATTTT. Its protein product is CASSHPGLAGSDTQYF. The chain carries TRBV4-2 and TRBJ2-3; TRBD2 aligns across 12 bases. Trimming at V came to 3 bases and at J to 4 bases, leaving 5 bases not matched to a gene. The CDR3 has 16 residues. CDR1 is LGHNA and CDR2 is YNFKEQ in the germline V gene.

This clone was counted a few times. The chain carries TRBV9 and TRBJ2-1, with 10 positions matching TRBD2. Germline V lookup: CDR1 SGDLS, CDR2 YYNGEE. V was clipped by 3 bases and J by 2 bases; unmatched bases: 2. CDR3 length: 15 amino acids. CDR3 DNA: TGTGCCAGCAGCGCTAGCGGGAGAACCTACAATGAGCAGTTCTTC. Translation gives CASSASGRTYNEQFF.

This clone was seen once. J is TRBJ2-7 and V is TRBV19; 7 nucleotides align to TRBD1. J lost 3 bases, V lost 7 bases, and 6 bases had no gene match. The CDR3 has 13 residues. CDR1 and CDR2 (germline): LNHDA, SQIVND (reference sequence). The CDR3, as DNA: TGTGCCAGTATGGGACAGTTGGACTACGAGCAGTACTTC. Amino acid sequence: CASMGQLDYEQYF.

The table lists this clone with a count of one. The rearrangement uses TRBV6-1 and TRBJ2-7; TRBD1 matches 10 bases. The CDR3 contains 13 residues. V shed 8 bases and J 3 bases; nucleotides not matched to a gene: 4. The germline V gene encodes CDR1 MNHNS and CDR2 SASEGT. The CDR3 loop is CASWTGGIYEQYF. The CDR3 DNA is TGTGCCAGCTGGACAGGGGGTATCTACGAGCAGTACTTC.

This clone was seen only a few times. V gene TRBV28 combines with J gene TRBJ2-2; 9 nucleotides agree with TRBD2. The CDR3 totals 16 residues. CDR1 is MDHEN and CDR2 is SYDVKM in the germline V gene. V lost 2 bases to trimming and J lost 6 bases; unmatched junction nucleotides: 7. Written as DNA, the CDR3 is TGTGCCAGCAGTTTACACATAGCGGGAGATCCCGGGGAGCTGTTTTTT. Residues: CASSLHIAGDPGELFF.

The chain is built from TRBV29-1 and TRBJ2-5; TRBD2 matches at 7 bases. CDR1 SQVTM and CDR2 ANQGSEA come from the germline V gene. The V gene end was trimmed by 5 bases and the J gene end by 11 bases; junction bases not matched to a gene: 8. The CDR3 extends over 11 amino acids. CDR3 amino acids: CSVSHAGEQYF. In DNA, the CDR3 is TGCAGCGTTTCTCATGCGGGGGAGCAGTACTTC. Full variable domain (rest looked up from reference TRBV29-1 and TRBJ2-5): SAVISQKPSRDICQRGTSLTIQCQVDSQVTMMFWYRQQPGQSLTLIATANQGSEATYESGFVIDKFPISRPNLTFSTLTVSNMSPEDSSIYLCSVSHAGEQYFGPGTRLLVL.

J is TRBJ2-2 and V is TRBV9; D call uncertain. The CDR3 covers 13 residues. V was shortened by 0 bases and J by 3 bases, with 3 bases between the two germline ends. Germline CDR1 is SGDLS and CDR2 is YYNGEE. Here the CDR3 reads CASSVDYTGELFF. CDR3 nucleotide sequence: TGTGCCAGCAGCGTAGACTACACCGGGGAGCTGTTTTTT.

V usage is TRBV21-1 and J usage is TRBJ2-3; the table's D call of TRBD2 was not tested on the DNA. TRBV21-1 has pseudogene status. This CDR3 spans 16 amino acids. In nucleotides, the CDR3 is TGTGCCAGCAGCAAGGTGCTAGCGGGAACATCAGATACGCAGTATTTT. It specifies CASSKVLAGTSDTQYF.

This clone came up a few times. The CDR3 DNA sequence: TGTGCCAGCAGTGAAGGGGGAGGGGGCAATCAGCCCCAGCATTTT. It specifies CASSEGGGGNQPQHF. The genes are TRBV6-1 and TRBJ1-5, with D perhaps TRBD1 (5 bases). This CDR3 is built from 15 residues. Germline V lookup: CDR1 MNHNS, CDR2 SASEGT. Trimming removed 1 base from V and 2 bases from J, with 9 bases in between.

The V call is TRBV28, the J call TRBJ2-4, with a weak D call TRBD1 (6 bases). CDR1 is MDHEN, CDR2 SYDVKM, per germline. V gave up 4 bases and J gave up 2 bases, with 12 bases separating them. The CDR3 contains 15 residues. For the CDR3, the DNA is TGTGCCAGCAGTTCCGGCAGGGGTACCAAAAACATTCAGTACTTC. This codes for CASSSGRGTKNIQYF. Supplemented by reference TRBV28 and TRBJ2-4, the full variable domain reads DVKVTQSSRYLVKRTGEKVFLECVQDMDHENMFWYRQDPGLGLRLIYFSYDVKMKEKGDIPEGYSVSREKKERFSLILESASTNQTSMYLCASSSGRGTKNIQYFGAGTRLSVL.

The chain employs TRBV11-2 and TRBJ2-1, with D hard to call. Germline CDR1 and CDR2: SGHAT and FQNNGV. The CDR3 covers 10 residues. V shed 4 bases and J shed 7 bases, with 2 bases lying between them. The CDR3 DNA sequence: TGTGCCAGCAGCTCTAATGAGCAGTTCTTC. Its protein is CASSSNEQFF.

The J gene is TRBJ2-1, the V gene TRBV10-2, with 7 bases fitting TRBD2. J lost 0 bases, V lost 5 bases, and 4 bases had no gene match. Germline CDR1 reads WSHSY; CDR2 reads SAAADI. The CDR3 loop spans 15 amino acids. CDR3 nucleotides: TGCGCCAGCAGTCCTAGCGGCGTCTCCTACAATGAGCAGTTCTTC. This translates into CASSPSGVSYNEQFF.

V and J are TRBV28 and TRBJ1-1, with D maybe TRBD1 (5 bases). CDR1 is MDHEN, CDR2 SYDVKM, per germline. Between the trimmed V and J ends, which lost 5 bases and 1 base, there was a span of 14 bases. This CDR3 is built from 15 residues. CDR3 DNA sequence: TGTGCCAGCAGTCCCTCGGAGGGGAGGAACACTGAAGCTTTCTTT. Translated, it gives CASSPSEGRNTEAFF.

The rearrangement uses TRBV7-2 and TRBJ2-7, with 14 bases aligning to TRBD2. The CDR3 runs to 17 residues. Germline-derived CDR1 and CDR2 are SGHTA and FQGNSA. With 5 bases clipped from V and 2 bases from J, the junction kept 8 bases outside the gene matches. CDR3 sequence: CASSRLAGGTPTYEQYF. Here the CDR3 DNA reads TGTGCCAGCAGCAGACTAGCGGGGGGGACCCCCACCTACGAGCAGTACTTC.

This clone was counted a single time. This chain links TRBV19 with TRBJ2-3; 11 nucleotides match TRBD2. The CDR3 has 15 amino acids. CDR1 and CDR2 (germline): LNHDA, SQIVND (reference sequence). V shed 1 base and J 4 bases; nucleotides not matched to a gene: 1. This CDR3 is CASSIASGGSDTQYF. CDR3 DNA sequence: TGTGCCAGTAGTATAGCTAGCGGGGGGTCAGATACGCAGTATTTT.

This clone was seen once. The J gene is TRBJ2-5, the V gene TRBV30, with D tentatively TRBD1 (5 bases). The J call is in doubt because the DNA end fits TRBJ2-7 better. Germline V gives CDR1 GTSNPN, CDR2 SVGIG (reference sequence). CDR3 size: 15 residues. CDR3: CAWSRGSSPAYEQYF. CDR3 DNA sequence: TGTGCCTGGAGTAGGGGTTCCTCACCAGCCTACGAGCAGTACTTC.

The J gene is TRBJ2-3, the V gene TRBV13; 9 bases agree with TRBD2. The CDR3 length is 16 residues. V trimming: 3 bases; J trimming: 4 bases; junction bases outside the gene matches: 8. Germline V lookup: CDR1 PRHDT, CDR2 FYEKMQ (reference sequence). The CDR3 loop is CASSLRGGGVADTQYF. For the CDR3, the DNA is TGTGCCAGCAGCTTGCGGGGCGGGGGGGTAGCAGATACGCAGTATTTT.

The chain has TRBV7-2 and TRBJ2-1; D gene uncertain. The ends were cut back, 0 bases at V and 2 bases at J, with 14 bases in the middle. The germline gives CDR1 SGHTA, CDR2 FQGNSA. This CDR3 comprises 17 residues. The DNA of the CDR3 is TGTGCCAGCAGCTTAGCATCTCCGGTAGCAACCTACAATGAGCAGTTCTTC. It codes for CASSLASPVATYNEQFF.

The rearrangement joins TRBV18 to TRBJ2-2, with TRBD1 as a possible D gene (5 bases). Germline V gene data show CDR1 as KGHSH and CDR2 as LQKENI. V was pared by 6 bases and J by 5 bases, with 16 bases between. The CDR3 length is 15 residues. CDR3 residues: CASSSARDWTGELFF. DNA for the CDR3: TGTGCCAGCTCCTCCGCCAGGGATTGGACCGGGGAGCTGTTTTTT.

A word on this clone: The junction shows a germline mismatch at one end, possibly a read error. The rearrangement joins TRBV25-1 to TRBJ2-4, with D tentatively TRBD2 (6 bases). This CDR3 has 14 amino acids. From germline, CDR1 is MGHDK and CDR2 SYGVNS. CDR3: CASSESGAKNIQCF. The CDR3 nucleotides are TGTGCCAGCAGTGAATCGGGAGCCAAAAACATTCAGTGCTTC.

The chain is built from TRBV5-1 and TRBJ2-1; D possibly corresponds to TRBD2 (7 bases). The CDR3 extends over 17 amino acids. V lost 4 bases, J lost 7 bases, and 24 bases lay in between. CDR1 is SGHRS and CDR2 is YFSETQ in the germline V gene. In nucleotides, the CDR3 is TGCGCCAGCAGCCTACTTGTGGGGGGGGCCGGCGTAAATGAGCAGTTCTTC. It is translated as CASSLLVGGAGVNEQFF.

This chain connects TRBV28 to TRBJ1-4, with TRBD1 identical over 7 bases. CDR1 MDHEN and CDR2 SYDVKM come from the germline V gene. CDR3 size: 15 residues. Trimming at V came to 6 bases and at J to 8 bases, leaving 12 bases not matched to a gene. The CDR3 nucleotides read TGTGCCAGCAGCACCTGGGACAGTAGCTGGGAAAAACTGTTTTTT. This translates into CASSTWDSSWEKLFF.